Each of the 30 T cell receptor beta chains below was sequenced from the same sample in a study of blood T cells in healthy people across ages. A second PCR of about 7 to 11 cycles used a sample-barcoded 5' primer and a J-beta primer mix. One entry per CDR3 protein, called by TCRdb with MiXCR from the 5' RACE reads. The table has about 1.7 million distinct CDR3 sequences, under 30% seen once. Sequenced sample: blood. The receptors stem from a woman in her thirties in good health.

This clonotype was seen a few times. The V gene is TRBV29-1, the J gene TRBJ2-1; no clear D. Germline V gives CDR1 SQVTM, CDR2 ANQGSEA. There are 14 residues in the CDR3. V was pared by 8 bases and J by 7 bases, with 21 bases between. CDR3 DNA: TGCAGCATAACCCCAGAAGGGCAAAGGAATGAGCAGTTCTTC. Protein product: CSITPEGQRNEQFF.

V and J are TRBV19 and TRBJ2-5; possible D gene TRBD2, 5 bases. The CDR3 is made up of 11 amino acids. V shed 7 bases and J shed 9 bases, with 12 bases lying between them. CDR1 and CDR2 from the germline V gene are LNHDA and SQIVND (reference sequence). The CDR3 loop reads CASKKAEAQYF. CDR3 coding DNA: TGTGCCAGTAAAAAAGCGGAGGCCCAGTACTTC.

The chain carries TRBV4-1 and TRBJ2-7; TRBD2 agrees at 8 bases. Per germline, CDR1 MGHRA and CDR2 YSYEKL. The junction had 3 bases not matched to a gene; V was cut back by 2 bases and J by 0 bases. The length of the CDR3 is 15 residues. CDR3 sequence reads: CASSQLTSGSYEQYF. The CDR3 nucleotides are TGCGCCAGCAGCCAACTTACTAGCGGCTCCTACGAGCAGTACTTC.

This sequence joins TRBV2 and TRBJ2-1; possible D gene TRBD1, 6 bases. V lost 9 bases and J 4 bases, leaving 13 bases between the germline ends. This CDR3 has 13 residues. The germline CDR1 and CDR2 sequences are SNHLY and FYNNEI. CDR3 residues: CARTGTQYNEQFF. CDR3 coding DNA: TGTGCCAGGACCGGGACACAATACAATGAGCAGTTCTTC.

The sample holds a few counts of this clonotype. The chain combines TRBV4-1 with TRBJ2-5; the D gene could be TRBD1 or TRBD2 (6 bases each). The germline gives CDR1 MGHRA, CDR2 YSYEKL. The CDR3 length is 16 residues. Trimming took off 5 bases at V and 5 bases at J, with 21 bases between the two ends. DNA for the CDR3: TGCGCCAGCAGCATAGATGACGGGGGCCTGGGGGAGACCCAGTACTTC. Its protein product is CASSIDDGGLGETQYF.

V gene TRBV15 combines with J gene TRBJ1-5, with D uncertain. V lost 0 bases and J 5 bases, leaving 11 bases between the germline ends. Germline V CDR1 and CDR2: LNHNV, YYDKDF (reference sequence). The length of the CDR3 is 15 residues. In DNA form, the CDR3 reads TGTGCCACCAGCAGAGAGAGGGCAAGTTATCAGCCCCAGCATTTT. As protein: CATSRERASYQPQHF.

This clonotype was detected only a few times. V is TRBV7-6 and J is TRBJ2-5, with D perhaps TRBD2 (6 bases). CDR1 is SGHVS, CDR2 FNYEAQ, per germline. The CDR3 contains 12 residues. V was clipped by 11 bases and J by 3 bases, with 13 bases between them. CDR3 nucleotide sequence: TGTGCCGGCCGGGACTGGGAAGAGACCCAGTACTTC. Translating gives CAGRDWEETQYF.

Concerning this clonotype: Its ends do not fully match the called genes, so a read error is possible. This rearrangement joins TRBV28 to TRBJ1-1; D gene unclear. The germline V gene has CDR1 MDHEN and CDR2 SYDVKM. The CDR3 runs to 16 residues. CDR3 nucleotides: TGTGCCAGCGGTTTATATTCGCTTCTGGATCGGACTGAAGCTTTCTTT. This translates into CASGLYSLLDRTEAFF.

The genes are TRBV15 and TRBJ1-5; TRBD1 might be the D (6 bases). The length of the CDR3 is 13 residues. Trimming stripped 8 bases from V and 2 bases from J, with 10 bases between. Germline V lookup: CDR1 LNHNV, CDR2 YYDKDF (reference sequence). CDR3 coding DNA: TGTGCCACCGAGTCAGGGGGCAATCAGCCCCAGCATTTT. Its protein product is CATESGGNQPQHF.

CDR3 amino acids: CACSASAGAKNIQYF. The CDR3 nucleotides are TGTGCCTGTTCTGCTAGCGCTGGAGCCAAAAACATTCAGTACTTC. J is TRBJ2-4 and V is TRBV30, with a weak D call TRBD2 (6 bases). The ends were cut back, 6 bases at V and 0 bases at J, with 15 bases in the middle. Germline CDR1 and CDR2: GTSNPN and SVGIG (reference sequence). This CDR3 has 15 amino acids.

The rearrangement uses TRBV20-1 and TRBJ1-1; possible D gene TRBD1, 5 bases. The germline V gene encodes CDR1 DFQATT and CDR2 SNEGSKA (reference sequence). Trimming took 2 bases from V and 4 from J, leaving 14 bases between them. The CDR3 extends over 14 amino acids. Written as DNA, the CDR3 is TGCAGTGCTAGATTAGGGGCGCGGGGCACTGAAGCTTTCTTT. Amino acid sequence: CSARLGARGTEAFF.

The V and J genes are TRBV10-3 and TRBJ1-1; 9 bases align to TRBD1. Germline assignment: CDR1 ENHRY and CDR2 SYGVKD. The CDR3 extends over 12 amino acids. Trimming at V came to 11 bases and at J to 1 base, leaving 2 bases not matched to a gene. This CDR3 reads CAAGQGNTEAFF. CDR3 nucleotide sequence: TGTGCCGCGGGACAGGGGAACACTGAAGCTTTCTTT.

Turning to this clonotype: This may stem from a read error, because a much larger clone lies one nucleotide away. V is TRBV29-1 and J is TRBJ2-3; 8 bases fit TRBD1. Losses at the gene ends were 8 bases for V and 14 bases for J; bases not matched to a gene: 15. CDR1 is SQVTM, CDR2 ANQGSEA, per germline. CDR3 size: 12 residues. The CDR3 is CSYRDRNEKLYF. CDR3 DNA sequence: TGCAGCTACCGGGACAGGAATGAAAAACTGTATTTT.

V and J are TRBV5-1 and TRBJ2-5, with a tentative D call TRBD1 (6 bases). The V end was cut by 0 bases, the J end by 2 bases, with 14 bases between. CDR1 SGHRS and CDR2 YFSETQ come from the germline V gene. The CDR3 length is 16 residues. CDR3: CASSLGRGFQQETQYF. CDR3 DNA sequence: TGCGCCAGCAGCTTGGGCAGGGGTTTTCAACAAGAGACCCAGTACTTC.

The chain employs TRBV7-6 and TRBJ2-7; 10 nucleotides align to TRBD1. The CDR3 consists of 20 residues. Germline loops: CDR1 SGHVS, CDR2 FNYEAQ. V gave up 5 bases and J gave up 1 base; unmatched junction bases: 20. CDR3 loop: CASSPFRGDRGSKVSYEQYF. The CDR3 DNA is TGTGCCAGCAGCCCCTTTCGAGGGGACAGGGGCTCTAAGGTATCCTACGAGCAGTACTTC.

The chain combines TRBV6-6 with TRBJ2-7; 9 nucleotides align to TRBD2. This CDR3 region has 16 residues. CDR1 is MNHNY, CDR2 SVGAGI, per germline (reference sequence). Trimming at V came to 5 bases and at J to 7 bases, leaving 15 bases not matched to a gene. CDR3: CASSTRWREGPREQYF. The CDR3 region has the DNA TGTGCCAGCAGTACTCGGTGGCGGGAGGGCCCGAGGGAGCAGTACTTC.

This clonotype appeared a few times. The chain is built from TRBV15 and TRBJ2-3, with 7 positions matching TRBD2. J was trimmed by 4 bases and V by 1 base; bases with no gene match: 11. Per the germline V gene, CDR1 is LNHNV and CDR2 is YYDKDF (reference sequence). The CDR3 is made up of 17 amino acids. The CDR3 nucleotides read TGTGCCACCAGCAGAGTGGGCGGGGGACCCAGCGCAGATACGCAGTATTTT. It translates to CATSRVGGGPSADTQYF.

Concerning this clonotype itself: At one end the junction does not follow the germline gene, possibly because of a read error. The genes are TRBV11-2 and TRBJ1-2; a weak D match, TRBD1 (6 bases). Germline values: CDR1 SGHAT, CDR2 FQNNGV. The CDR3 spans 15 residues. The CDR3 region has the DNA TGTACCAGCAGCTTCCGAACAGGAGGAGGGGGTGGCTACACCTTC. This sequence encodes CTSSFRTGGGGGYTF.

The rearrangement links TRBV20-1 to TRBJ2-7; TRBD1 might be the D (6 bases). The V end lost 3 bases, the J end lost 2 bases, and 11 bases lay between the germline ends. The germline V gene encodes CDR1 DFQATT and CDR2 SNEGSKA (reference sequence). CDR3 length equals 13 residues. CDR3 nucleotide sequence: TGCAGTGCTAGGGACAGTAAAACCTACGAGCAGTACTTC. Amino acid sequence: CSARDSKTYEQYF.

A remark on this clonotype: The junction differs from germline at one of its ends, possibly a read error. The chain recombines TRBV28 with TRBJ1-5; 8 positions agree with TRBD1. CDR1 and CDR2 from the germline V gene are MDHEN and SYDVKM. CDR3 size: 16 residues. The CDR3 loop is CASSKPGGASNQSQHF. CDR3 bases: TGTGCCAGCAGTAAGCCAGGGGGCGCTTCAAATCAGTCCCAGCATTTT. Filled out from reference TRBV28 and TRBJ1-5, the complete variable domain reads DVKVTQSSRYLVKRTGEKVFLECVQDMDHENMFWYRQDPGLGLRLIYFSYDVKMKEKGDIPEGYSVSREKKERFSLILESASTNQTSMYLCASSKPGGASNQSQHFGDGTRLSIL.

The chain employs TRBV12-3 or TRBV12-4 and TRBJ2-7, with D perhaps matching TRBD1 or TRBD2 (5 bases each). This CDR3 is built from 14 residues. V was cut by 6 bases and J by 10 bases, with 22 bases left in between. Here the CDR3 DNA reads TGTGCCAGCAGCCCACGAGTTGGGACGCCGGTACAGTACTTC. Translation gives CASSPRVGTPVQYF.

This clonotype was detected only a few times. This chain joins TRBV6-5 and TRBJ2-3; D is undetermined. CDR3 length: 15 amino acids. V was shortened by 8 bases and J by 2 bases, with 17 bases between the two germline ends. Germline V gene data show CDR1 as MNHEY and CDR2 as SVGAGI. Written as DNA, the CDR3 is TGTGCCAGCGGCCCCGGCACACGCGCCACAGATACGCAGTATTTT. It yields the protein CASGPGTRATDTQYF.

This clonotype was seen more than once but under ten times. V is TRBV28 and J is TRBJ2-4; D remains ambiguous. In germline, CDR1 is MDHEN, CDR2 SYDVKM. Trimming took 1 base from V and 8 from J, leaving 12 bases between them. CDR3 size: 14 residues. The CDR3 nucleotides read TGTGCCAGCAGTTTATCCCTCGGTACGGACATTCAGTACTTC. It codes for CASSLSLGTDIQYF.

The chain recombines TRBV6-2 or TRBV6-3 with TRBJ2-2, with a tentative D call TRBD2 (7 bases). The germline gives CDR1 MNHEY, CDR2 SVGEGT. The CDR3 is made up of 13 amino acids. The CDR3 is CAILGGPTGELFF. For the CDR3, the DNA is TGTGCAATCCTCGGGGGGCCCACCGGGGAGCTGTTTTTT.

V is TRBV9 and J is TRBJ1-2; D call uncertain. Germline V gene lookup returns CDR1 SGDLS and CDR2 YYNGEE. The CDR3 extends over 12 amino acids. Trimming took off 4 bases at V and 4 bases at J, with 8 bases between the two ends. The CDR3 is CASSPFGYGYTF. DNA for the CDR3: TGTGCCAGCAGCCCCTTCGGCTATGGCTACACCTTC.

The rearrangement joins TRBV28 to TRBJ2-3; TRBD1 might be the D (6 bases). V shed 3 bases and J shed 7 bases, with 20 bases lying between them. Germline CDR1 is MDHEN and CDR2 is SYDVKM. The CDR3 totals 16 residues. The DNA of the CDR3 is TGTGCCAGCAGTTTGTCGCCGCGGACAGCTTTAAATACGCAGTATTTT. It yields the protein CASSLSPRTALNTQYF.

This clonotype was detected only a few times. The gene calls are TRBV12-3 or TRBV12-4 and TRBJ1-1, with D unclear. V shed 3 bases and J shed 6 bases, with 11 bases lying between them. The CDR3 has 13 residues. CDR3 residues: CASSLQARSEAFF. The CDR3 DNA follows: TGTGCCAGCAGTTTGCAGGCCCGGTCTGAAGCTTTCTTT.

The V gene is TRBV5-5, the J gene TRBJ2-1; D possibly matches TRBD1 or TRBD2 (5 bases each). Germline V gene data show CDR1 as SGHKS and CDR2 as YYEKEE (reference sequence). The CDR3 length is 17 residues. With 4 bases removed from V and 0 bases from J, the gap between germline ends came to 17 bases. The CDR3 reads CASSPRPRGSSYNEQFF. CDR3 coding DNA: TGTGCCAGCAGCCCTCGACCGAGGGGCTCCTCCTACAATGAGCAGTTCTTC.

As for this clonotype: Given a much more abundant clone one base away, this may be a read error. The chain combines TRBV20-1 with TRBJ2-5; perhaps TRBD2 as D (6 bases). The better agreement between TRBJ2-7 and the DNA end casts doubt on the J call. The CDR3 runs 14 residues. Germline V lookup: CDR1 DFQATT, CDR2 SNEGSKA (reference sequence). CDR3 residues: CNAREYGTQYEQYF. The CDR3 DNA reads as TGCAATGCTAGAGAGTACGGGACTCAGTACGAGCAGTACTTC.

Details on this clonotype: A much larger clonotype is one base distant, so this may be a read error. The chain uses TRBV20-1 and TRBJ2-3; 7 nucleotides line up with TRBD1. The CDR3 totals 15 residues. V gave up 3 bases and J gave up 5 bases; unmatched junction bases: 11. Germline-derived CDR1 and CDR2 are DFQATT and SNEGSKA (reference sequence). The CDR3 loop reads CSARGTGTARDTQYF. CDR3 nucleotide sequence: TGCAGTGCTAGGGGAACCGGGACAGCCCGAGATACGCAGTATTTT.